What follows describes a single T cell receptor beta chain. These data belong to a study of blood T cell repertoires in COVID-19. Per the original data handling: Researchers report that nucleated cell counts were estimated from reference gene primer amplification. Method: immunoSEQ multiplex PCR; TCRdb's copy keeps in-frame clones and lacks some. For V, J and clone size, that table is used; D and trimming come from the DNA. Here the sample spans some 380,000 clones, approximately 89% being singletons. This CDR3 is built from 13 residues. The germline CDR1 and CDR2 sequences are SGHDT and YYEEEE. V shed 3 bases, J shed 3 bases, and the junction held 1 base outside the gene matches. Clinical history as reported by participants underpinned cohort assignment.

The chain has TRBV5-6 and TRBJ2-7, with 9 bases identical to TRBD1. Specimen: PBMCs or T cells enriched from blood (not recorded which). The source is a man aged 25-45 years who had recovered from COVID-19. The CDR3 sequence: CASSSDRGYEQYF. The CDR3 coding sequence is TGTGCCAGCAGCTCGGACAGGGGCTACGAGCAGTACTTC.